Reported below is one T cell receptor (beta chain). The antigen is not known. The table came from immunoSEQ multiplex PCR; TCRdb's copy has only in-frame clones and leaves some out. This sample has around 99,000 clones, with around 87% found just once. Germline V gene sequence: CDR1 SGHRS, CDR2 YFSETQ. The CDR3 runs 18 residues. V gave up 7 bases and J gave up 0 bases; unmatched junction bases: 10. The record originates from a study of T cell responses to AZD1222 COVID-19 vaccine. Looking at the study overall: Second doses that came at about 4 or about 12 weeks were put together.

Study-level results: In a largely white British group with more females than males, clonal diversity was possibly underestimated. Repertoire sampling was restricted to post-peak T cell response timepoints.

This sequence joins TRBV5-1 and TRBJ2-2; 12 positions agree with TRBD1. The source is an adult in good health. Sequenced material: peripheral blood, taken on day 0 of AZD1222 vaccination. Written as DNA, the CDR3 is TGCGCCAGCGGCGCCCTCCGGGACAGGGGGCCGAACACCGGGGAGCTGTTTTTT. Residues: CASGALRDRGPNTGELFF.